Below, 18 T cell receptor beta chains from the same sample are listed, as sequenced in a study of cytomegalovirus exposure and HLA in healthy donors. Both 60 Vbeta primers and 13 Jbeta primers went into the PCR. TCRdb's table, derived via immunoSEQ multiplex PCR, lists solely in-frame clones and lacks some. The data show roughly 130,000 clones, roughly 70% seen once. The sequenced sample was PBMCs. The origin of the receptors is a man younger than 35 in good health and CMV-seropositive.

This chain joins TRBV27 and TRBJ1-5; unclear D gene. CDR3 length: 15 amino acids. V was cut by 5 bases and J by 2 bases, with 13 bases left in between. Germline V CDR1 and CDR2: MNHEY, SMNVEV (reference sequence). This CDR3 reads CASSRGIPGNQPQHF. CDR3 nucleotide sequence: TGTGCCAGCAGTCGCGGGATTCCGGGCAATCAGCCCCAGCATTTT.

This chain links TRBV5-6 with TRBJ2-7; 10 bases fit TRBD2. This CDR3 is built from 17 residues. After removal of 0 bases from V and 2 bases from J, the junction contained 8 bases not matched to a gene. Germline V gene lookup returns CDR1 SGHDT and CDR2 YYEEEE. This CDR3 is CASSLGLAGGYTYEQYF. CDR3 DNA: TGTGCCAGCAGCTTGGGGTTAGCGGGGGGTTACACCTACGAGCAGTACTTC.

The chain combines TRBV5-5 with TRBJ2-3; D unresolved. CDR3 length: 11 amino acids. Per the germline V gene, CDR1 is SGHKS and CDR2 is YYEKEE (reference sequence). V was cut by 3 bases and J by 8 bases, with 7 bases left in between. The CDR3 DNA reads as TGTGCCAGCAGCTCCCTAGGTACGCAGTATTTT. Its protein product is CASSSLGTQYF.

A few counts support this clone. This chain joins TRBV4-3 and TRBJ2-7; 11 bases fit TRBD2. Germline-derived CDR1 and CDR2 are LGHNA and YSLEER. The V and J ends lost 5 bases and 7 bases, in that order; junction bases with no gene match: 10. The CDR3 contains 15 residues. The CDR3 nucleotides read TGCGCCAGCAGCGCCACTAGCGGGAGATCTCAGGAGCAGTACTTC. This sequence encodes CASSATSGRSQEQYF.

This clone was observed a few times. This chain uses TRBV13 with TRBJ2-7; 7 bases line up with TRBD1. The germline V gene has CDR1 PRHDT and CDR2 FYEKMQ (reference sequence). CDR3 length equals 14 residues. The trim removed 5 bases at V and 3 bases at J, leaving 7 bases unmatched. The CDR3 bases are TGTGCCAGCAGCCGCCGGGACAGTCTCTACGAGCAGTACTTC. Protein product: CASSRRDSLYEQYF.

There are a few counts of this clone. Additional DNA sequences in this sample encode the identical CDR3. This chain uses TRBV4-3 with TRBJ2-2; 9 positions agree with TRBD1. The V gene end was trimmed by 3 bases and the J gene end by 1 base; junction bases not matched to a gene: 3. The V gene's germline CDR1 is LGHNA and CDR2 YSLEER. This CDR3 spans 16 amino acids. CDR3 amino acids: CASSQDRGQNTGELFF. In DNA form, the CDR3 reads TGCGCCAGCAGCCAGGACAGGGGCCAGAACACCGGGGAGCTGTTTTTT.

V and J are TRBV11-3 and TRBJ2-7; 11 bases align to TRBD1. This CDR3 has 14 residues. Germline trimming cut 4 bases from V and 7 bases from J; bases unmatched to any gene: 6. CDR1 and CDR2 from the germline V gene are SGHNT and YENEEA. CDR3 bases: TGTGCCAGCAGCTCCCCGGGACAGGGGGATGAGCAGTACTTC. The encoded protein is CASSSPGQGDEQYF.

Here the CDR3 reads CASSTDRGQSEAFF. The CDR3 bases are TGTGCCAGCAGCACGGACAGGGGGCAGAGTGAAGCTTTCTTT. The chain joins TRBV7-2 to TRBJ1-1; 11 bases are a match to TRBD1. Germline-derived CDR1 and CDR2 are SGHTA and FQGNSA. The CDR3 covers 14 residues. With 5 bases clipped from V and 7 bases from J, the junction kept 6 bases outside the gene matches.

The chain recombines TRBV4-1 with TRBJ2-2; D gene unclear. V was cut by 0 bases and J by 4 bases, with 12 bases left in between. The CDR3 is 16 amino acids. Germline V gene lookup returns CDR1 MGHRA and CDR2 YSYEKL. CDR3 sequence reads: CASSQDLSTVTGELFF. The DNA of the CDR3 is TGCGCCAGCAGCCAAGATCTTAGTACCGTCACCGGGGAGCTGTTTTTT.

The rearrangement joins TRBV4-2 to TRBJ2-3; no clear D gene. Germline-derived CDR1 and CDR2 are LGHNA and YNFKEQ. V lost 0 bases, J lost 9 bases, and 7 bases lay in between. The CDR3 consists of 12 residues. In DNA form, the CDR3 reads TGTGCCAGCAGCCAAGAAATTGGCACGCAGTATTTT. Amino acids: CASSQEIGTQYF.

V and J are TRBV4-1 and TRBJ2-1; D is unresolved. Trimming took 1 base from V and 5 from J, leaving 3 bases between them. Germline CDR1 MGHRA, CDR2 YSYEKL. There are 12 residues in the CDR3. The CDR3 loop is CASSQGHNEQFF. As DNA, the CDR3 is TGCGCCAGCAGCCAAGGGCACAATGAGCAGTTCTTC.

This sequence joins TRBV12-5 and TRBJ2-3, with D perhaps matching TRBD2 (7 bases). The CDR3 has 16 amino acids. Germline lookup yields CDR1 LGHNT and CDR2 FRNRAP. V was pared by 0 bases and J by 2 bases, with 12 bases between. The CDR3 bases are TGTGCTAGTGGTTTGGTACAGGGAGGGATCACAGATACGCAGTATTTT. Protein product: CASGLVQGGITDTQYF. Full variable domain (rest looked up from reference TRBV12-5 and TRBJ2-3): DARVTQTPRHKVTEMGQEVTMRCQPILGHNTVFWYRQTMMQGLELLAYFRNRAPLDDSGMPKDRFSAEMPDATLATLKIQPSEPRDSAVYFCASGLVQGGITDTQYFGPGTRLTVL.

The V call is TRBV6-6, the J call TRBJ1-4, with D possibly matching TRBD1 (6 bases). This CDR3 is 15 amino acids long. V gave up 6 bases and J gave up 8 bases, with 19 bases separating them. CDR1 and CDR2 (germline): MNHNY, SVGAGI (reference sequence). CDR3 amino acids: CASSRNRAVGEKLFF. CDR3 sequence (DNA): TGTGCCAGCAGCCGAAACAGGGCGGTGGGAGAAAAACTGTTTTTT.

This chain links TRBV5-1 with TRBJ1-1; possible D gene TRBD1, 6 bases. The CDR3 consists of 14 residues. Germline V gene data show CDR1 as SGHRS and CDR2 as YFSETQ. The ends were cut back, 0 bases at V and 6 bases at J, with 12 bases in the middle. DNA of the CDR3: TGCGCCAGCAGCTTGGTGGCAGGGGCACCTGAAGCTTTCTTT. It translates to CASSLVAGAPEAFF. Combining the CDR3 with reference TRBV5-1 and TRBJ1-1 gives the whole variable domain KAGVTQTPRYLIKTRGQQVTLSCSPISGHRSVSWYQQTPGQGLQFLFEYFSETQRNKGNFPGRFSGRQFSNSRSEMNVSTLELGDSALYLCASSLVAGAPEAFFGQGTRLTVV.

V is TRBV5-6 and J is TRBJ2-3, with 7 bases matching TRBD2. The CDR3 consists of 14 residues. Germline trimming cut 1 base from V and 6 bases from J; bases unmatched to any gene: 5. The germline CDR1 and CDR2 sequences are SGHDT and YYEEEE. CDR3: CASSLTTSWDTQYF. CDR3 nucleotide sequence: TGTGCCAGCAGCTTGACGACTAGCTGGGATACGCAGTATTTT.

This sequence joins TRBV5-1 and TRBJ2-7, with TRBD2 matching 10 bases. The V gene's germline CDR1 is SGHRS and CDR2 YFSETQ. The CDR3 has 15 residues. The junction had 3 bases not matched to a gene; V was cut back by 1 base and J by 2 bases. The CDR3 loop is CASSLTSGETYEQYF. The CDR3 DNA reads TGCGCCAGCAGCTTGACTAGCGGGGAGACCTACGAGCAGTACTTC. Based on the CDR3 plus reference TRBV5-1 and TRBJ2-7, the full variable domain is KAGVTQTPRYLIKTRGQQVTLSCSPISGHRSVSWYQQTPGQGLQFLFEYFSETQRNKGNFPGRFSGRQFSNSRSEMNVSTLELGDSALYLCASSLTSGETYEQYFGPGTRLTVT.

This clone has more than one count but fewer than ten. The V call is TRBV7-6, the J call TRBJ2-3, with 11 nucleotides matching TRBD1. V shed 2 bases, J shed 4 bases, and the junction held 8 bases outside the gene matches. CDR3 length: 17 residues. Germline V CDR1 and CDR2: SGHVS, FNYEAQ. CDR3 residues: CASSLLPGQGASDTQYF. CDR3 coding DNA: TGTGCCAGCAGCTTACTCCCTGGACAGGGGGCATCAGATACGCAGTATTTT.

The V and J genes are TRBV28 and TRBJ2-2; D possibly corresponds to TRBD2 (6 bases). CDR1 and CDR2 from the germline V gene are MDHEN and SYDVKM. This CDR3 comprises 12 residues. V shed 10 bases and J shed 5 bases, with 11 bases lying between them. The CDR3 sequence is CATAGWTGELFF. The CDR3 DNA reads TGTGCCACGGCGGGATGGACCGGGGAGCTGTTTTTT. The full variable domain, with the rest looked up from reference TRBV28 and TRBJ2-2, is DVKVTQSSRYLVKRTGEKVFLECVQDMDHENMFWYRQDPGLGLRLIYFSYDVKMKEKGDIPEGYSVSREKKERFSLILESASTNQTSMYLCATAGWTGELFFGEGSRLTVL.